The 23 T cell receptor beta chains below were found in one sample sequenced in a study of response to subunit inactivated influenza vaccine. TCRdb passed the RT-PCR reads through MiXCR, listing each CDR3 protein once. The sample has about 530,000 distinct CDR3 sequences; 10% to 15% are singletons. The source material was PBMCs from blood, sampled about 40 days after vaccination. These receptors were obtained from a man between 45 and 60 years old who received an inactivated influenza vaccine.

This clonotype was seen only a few times. V is TRBV4-2 and J is TRBJ2-7; no clear D gene. Trimming shortened V by 3 bases and J by 2 bases, and 14 bases separated the two germline ends. The germline V gene encodes CDR1 LGHNA and CDR2 YNFKEQ. The CDR3 has 15 amino acids. The CDR3 sequence: CASSQEPGLPYEQYF. CDR3 DNA sequence: TGTGCCAGCAGCCAGGAACCCGGGTTACCCTACGAGCAGTACTTC.

In this sample, this clonotype turned up a few times. This chain links TRBV20-1 with TRBJ2-1, with D perhaps TRBD1 (5 bases). The CDR3 extends over 13 amino acids. With 0 bases removed from V and 7 bases from J, the gap between germline ends came to 10 bases. Germline V gene data show CDR1 as DFQATT and CDR2 as SNEGSKA (reference sequence). This CDR3 is CSARDGQINEQFF. In nucleotides, the CDR3 is TGCAGTGCTAGAGATGGACAAATTAATGAGCAGTTCTTC.

This clonotype was seen repeatedly, ten times or more. The V call is TRBV7-2, the J call TRBJ2-1, with D hard to call. This CDR3 comprises 15 residues. V was clipped by 8 bases and J by 1 base, with 15 bases between them. The germline V gene has CDR1 SGHTA and CDR2 FQGNSA. The CDR3 here is CASQVDWPSYNEQFF. In DNA form, the CDR3 reads TGTGCCAGCCAAGTGGATTGGCCATCCTACAATGAGCAGTTCTTC.

There are many counts of this clonotype. This sequence joins TRBV20-1 and TRBJ2-3; D possibly corresponds to TRBD2 (6 bases). CDR1 DFQATT and CDR2 SNEGSKA come from the germline V gene (reference sequence). The germline V and J ends were trimmed by 6 bases and 0 bases, with 13 bases remaining between them. CDR3 length equals 14 residues. The CDR3 loop is CSALGGTSTDTQYF. CDR3 nucleotide sequence: TGCAGTGCCCTAGGAGGGACTAGCACAGATACGCAGTATTTT.

This clonotype was seen a handful of times. The chain links TRBV7-2 to TRBJ2-7; D gene ambiguous. CDR3 length: 14 amino acids. Germline lookup yields CDR1 SGHTA and CDR2 FQGNSA. V was pared by 1 base and J by 0 bases, with 7 bases between. The CDR3: CASSLDRDSYEQYF. CDR3 nucleotide sequence: TGTGCCAGCAGCTTAGATAGGGACTCCTACGAGCAGTACTTC.

The V and J genes are TRBV12-3 or TRBV12-4 and TRBJ1-2; weak D call: TRBD1 (6 bases). V shed 4 bases and J shed 2 bases, with 11 bases lying between them. This CDR3 spans 14 amino acids. CDR3 residues: CASSWGLRNYGYTF. The CDR3 DNA is TGTGCCAGCAGTTGGGGGCTGCGGAACTATGGCTACACCTTC.

The chain is built from TRBV5-1 and TRBJ2-7; D perhaps matches TRBD2 (6 bases). Germline CDR1 reads SGHRS; CDR2 reads YFSETQ. The CDR3 length is 13 residues. Between the trimmed V and J ends, which lost 3 bases and 5 bases, there was a span of 12 bases. Here the CDR3 DNA reads TGCGCCAGCAGCTCGCGGGGAGCCCACGAGCAGTACTTC. Its protein product is CASSSRGAHEQYF.

This rearrangement joins TRBV3-1 to TRBJ1-1, with D tentatively TRBD1 (5 bases). The V end lost 4 bases, the J end lost 2 bases, and 11 bases lay between the germline ends. Germline V lookup: CDR1 LGHDT, CDR2 YNNKEL (reference sequence). The CDR3 has 14 amino acids. CDR3 DNA: TGTGCCAGCAGCCGTGCAGGGTCAAACACTGAAGCTTTCTTT. It yields the protein CASSRAGSNTEAFF. Full variable domain (remainder filled in from reference TRBV3-1 and TRBJ1-1): DTAVSQTPKYLVTQMGNDKSIKCEQNLGHDTMYWYKQDSKKFLKIMFSYNNKELIINETVPNRFSPKSPDKAHLNLHINSLELGDSAVYFCASSRAGSNTEAFFGQGTRLTVV.

This clonotype was seen ten or more times. The gene calls are TRBV20-1 and TRBJ1-2, with 7 nucleotides matching TRBD1. This CDR3 has 12 amino acids. Trimming at V came to 4 bases and at J to 4 bases, leaving 3 bases not matched to a gene. Germline assignment: CDR1 DFQATT and CDR2 SNEGSKA (reference sequence). CDR3 sequence: CSAMGQIYGYTF. In DNA form, the CDR3 reads TGCAGTGCTATGGGACAGATCTATGGCTACACCTTC.

This clonotype came up a few times. The V and J genes are TRBV29-1 and TRBJ2-3; D unresolved. Germline CDR1 reads SQVTM; CDR2 reads ANQGSEA. The CDR3 is 14 residues long. V lost 4 bases and J lost 0, with 11 bases in between. In DNA, the CDR3 is TGCAGCGTTGGGGCAGTAGCTAGCACAGATACGCAGTATTTT. Translating gives CSVGAVASTDTQYF.

DNA of the CDR3: TGTGCCAGCAGCTCCACAGGGTCCGACGAGCAGTACTTC. Its translation: CASSSTGSDEQYF. The rearrangement uses TRBV7-6 and TRBJ2-7; D is possibly TRBD1 (6 bases). The V gene lost 4 bases and the J gene lost 5 bases, with 12 bases spanning the gap. CDR3 length: 13 residues. CDR1 is SGHVS and CDR2 is FNYEAQ in the germline V gene.

In this sample, this clonotype turned up a few times. The chain couples TRBV7-2 to TRBJ2-3; 8 bases are shared with TRBD2. There are 15 residues in the CDR3. In germline, CDR1 is SGHTA, CDR2 FQGNSA. V dropped 1 base and J dropped 5; count of bases not matched to a gene: 5. As DNA, the CDR3 is TGTGCCAGCAGCTTAGAGGCGGGGGGCGTAGATACGCAGTATTTT. Its translation: CASSLEAGGVDTQYF.

J is TRBJ2-1 and V is TRBV7-2; TRBD2 matches 12 bases. The CDR3 covers 17 residues. Trimming cost V 4 bases and J 8 bases; bases outside gene matches: 12. The germline V gene has CDR1 SGHTA and CDR2 FQGNSA. CDR3 amino acids: CASSSRLAGAGMHEQFF. In DNA form, the CDR3 reads TGTGCCAGCAGCTCCCGACTAGCGGGAGCTGGTATGCATGAGCAGTTCTTC.

The chain uses TRBV29-1 and TRBJ2-1; 9 bases are shared with TRBD1. Germline CDR1 and CDR2: SQVTM and ANQGSEA. V shed 0 bases and J 3 bases; nucleotides not matched to a gene: 12. CDR3 length: 18 residues. The CDR3 bases are TGCAGCGTTGAAGATGGTCGGGGACAGGGATCCGGCTACAATGAGCAGTTCTTC. Amino acid sequence: CSVEDGRGQGSGYNEQFF.

The rearrangement joins TRBV10-2 to TRBJ2-1, with TRBD2 identical over 11 bases. The CDR3 has 16 residues. Germline assignment: CDR1 WSHSY and CDR2 SAAADI. Germline trimming cut 2 bases from V and 4 bases from J; bases unmatched to any gene: 4. The CDR3 DNA sequence: TGCGCCAGCAGTGAGGTAGCGGGGGGGGTATACAATGAGCAGTTCTTC. Its protein product is CASSEVAGGVYNEQFF.

J is TRBJ1-1 and V is TRBV10-3; D remains ambiguous. V lost 2 bases, J lost 4 bases, and 11 bases lay in between. Germline lookup yields CDR1 ENHRY and CDR2 SYGVKD. This CDR3 has 14 residues. The CDR3 coding sequence is TGTGCCATCAGTGAGCCCCTCACGGGCACTGAAGCTTTCTTT. This encodes CAISEPLTGTEAFF.

The chain links TRBV7-2 to TRBJ1-4; no definite D call. CDR1 SGHTA and CDR2 FQGNSA come from the germline V gene. V was clipped by 1 base and J by 4 bases, with 7 bases between them. This CDR3 has 14 residues. For the CDR3, the DNA is TGTGCCAGCAGCTTAGGAGGGTTTAATGAAAAACTGTTTTTT. Protein sequence: CASSLGGFNEKLFF.

This clonotype was recorded a few times. V usage is TRBV7-2 and J usage is TRBJ2-6; D unresolved. The length of the CDR3 is 17 residues. Between the trimmed V and J ends, which lost 4 bases and 0 bases, there was a span of 13 bases. Germline-derived CDR1 and CDR2 are SGHTA and FQGNSA. The CDR3 protein is CASSSRTVDSGANVLTF. CDR3 DNA: TGTGCCAGCAGCTCCAGGACCGTCGACTCTGGGGCCAACGTCCTGACTTTC.

This clonotype was recorded many times. This chain links TRBV11-2 with TRBJ2-7; D ambiguous. The V end was cut by 2 bases, the J end by 4 bases, with 9 bases between. CDR3 length: 13 amino acids. Per the germline V gene, CDR1 is SGHAT and CDR2 is FQNNGV. The CDR3 spells CASSLRPTYEQYF. CDR3 in DNA: TGTGCCAGCAGCTTAAGACCGACATACGAGCAGTACTTC.

The chain couples TRBV5-1 to TRBJ2-1, with D possibly matching TRBD1 (6 bases). V was shortened by 7 bases and J by 7 bases, with 15 bases between the two germline ends. The CDR3 spans 13 residues. Germline values: CDR1 SGHRS, CDR2 YFSETQ. The DNA for the CDR3 is TGCGCCAGCGCCAACCGAAGGGGGAATGAGCAGTTCTTC. Translated, it gives CASANRRGNEQFF.

The chain uses TRBV24-1 and TRBJ2-1; TRBD2 matches 10 bases. V shed 4 bases and J 3 bases; nucleotides not matched to a gene: 5. CDR3 size: 16 residues. Germline-derived CDR1 and CDR2 are KGHDR and SFDVKD. The chain's CDR3 is CATSESSGGVYNEQFF. CDR3 bases: TGTGCCACCAGTGAATCTAGCGGGGGAGTCTACAATGAGCAGTTCTTC.

In its sample, this clonotype was seen many times. V is TRBV24-1 and J is TRBJ2-1; 10 nucleotides align to TRBD2. V shed 4 bases, J shed 9 bases, and the junction held 5 bases outside the gene matches. The CDR3 loop spans 14 amino acids. The V gene's germline CDR1 is KGHDR and CDR2 SFDVKD. CDR3 sequence reads: CATSELAGRGEQFF. The CDR3 coding sequence is TGTGCCACCAGTGAACTAGCGGGAAGGGGTGAGCAGTTCTTC.

The V and J genes are TRBV28 and TRBJ2-1; D not certain. Trimming pared 7 bases from V and 6 bases from J, leaving 7 bases between. CDR1 and CDR2 (germline): MDHEN, SYDVKM. This CDR3 region has 11 residues. The CDR3 nucleotides read TGTGCCAGCAATCTTTCCAATGAGCAGTTCTTC. Its translation is CASNLSNEQFF.